This TCR beta chain was obtained from a study of glioma-infiltrating T cells after dendritic cell vaccination. Points on this clone: The antigen is unknown.

The CDR3 has 13 residues. The V gene lost 2 bases and the J gene lost 4 bases, with 8 bases spanning the gap. Germline V gene lookup returns CDR1 WNHNN and CDR2 SYGVQD (reference sequence). Profiling relied on immunoSEQ multiplex PCR, and the TCRdb table lists in-frame clones only, not all of them. The sample yields 100,000 or so clones, 90% seen once. General study findings and limits: Longer survival after dendritic cell vaccination followed higher pretreatment TIL content.

Documented time point: after dendritic cell vaccination, including at tumor progression/relapse. Sample: blood, taken after dendritic cell vaccination. V and J are TRBV10-1 and TRBJ1-2; D call uncertain. The receptor was derived from a human donor with glioblastoma. The CDR3 bases are TGCGCCAGCAGTGAGAGTCGGGGCTATGGCTACACCTTC. Its translation: CASSESRGYGYTF.